Below, 4 T cell receptor beta chains from the same sample are listed, as sequenced in a study of cytomegalovirus exposure and HLA in healthy donors. The PCR employed 60 Vbeta primers together with 13 Jbeta primers. The repertoire was sequenced with immunoSEQ multiplex PCR; TCRdb's copy has only in-frame clones and lacks some. The sample yields over 40,000 clones, 87% seen once. The sequencing input was PBMCs. These receptors were taken from a middle-aged woman in good health and CMV-seropositive.

This rearrangement joins TRBV28 to TRBJ2-1; D is possibly TRBD2 (6 bases). The CDR3 runs 13 residues. Germline V CDR1 and CDR2: MDHEN, SYDVKM. Trimming took 10 bases from V and 8 from J, leaving 18 bases between them. The CDR3: CATFGTPSHEQFF. For the CDR3, the DNA is TGTGCCACCTTCGGGACTCCCTCCCATGAGCAGTTCTTC.

This chain connects TRBV6-5 to TRBJ1-6; possibly TRBD1 for D (6 bases). The germline V and J ends were trimmed by 0 bases and 10 bases, with 13 bases remaining between them. CDR1 MNHEY and CDR2 SVGAGI come from the germline V gene. The CDR3 runs to 15 residues. CDR3 sequence: CASSYSRGGSSPLHF. Here the CDR3 DNA reads TGTGCCAGCAGTTACTCGCGAGGGGGATCATCACCCCTCCACTTT.

The gene calls are TRBV10-2 and TRBJ2-1; 8 bases are shared with TRBD2. CDR3 length equals 14 residues. The J segment lost 9 bases and the V segment lost 7 bases, leaving 11 bases of the junction unmatched. From germline, CDR1 is WSHSY and CDR2 SAAADI. DNA of the CDR3: TGCGCCAGCACCCCGGACCCCGGGGGGGCTGAGCAGTTCTTC. This translates into CASTPDPGGAEQFF.

About this clone itself: Within the sample, other DNA sequences also encode this same CDR3. The rearrangement joins TRBV5-1 to TRBJ1-5; D might be TRBD1 (5 bases). CDR3 length: 14 residues. The germline V gene encodes CDR1 SGHRS and CDR2 YFSETQ. With 7 bases removed from V and 3 bases from J, the gap between germline ends came to 14 bases. CDR3 region: CASSEGYNNQPQHF. CDR3 DNA: TGCGCCAGCTCGGAGGGGTACAACAATCAGCCCCAGCATTTT.